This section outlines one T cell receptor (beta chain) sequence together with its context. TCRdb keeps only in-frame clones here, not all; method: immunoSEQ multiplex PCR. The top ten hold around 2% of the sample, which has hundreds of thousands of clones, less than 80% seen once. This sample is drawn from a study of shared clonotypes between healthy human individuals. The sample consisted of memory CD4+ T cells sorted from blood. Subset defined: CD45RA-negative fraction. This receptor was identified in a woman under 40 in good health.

CDR3 DNA sequence: TGTGCCAGCAGTTACTCGAACAGGGTTGCTGGAAACACCATATATTTT. This gives the protein CASSYSNRVAGNTIYF. This sequence joins TRBV6-5 and TRBJ1-3; D may be TRBD1 (6 bases). Trimming removed 0 bases from V and 2 bases from J, with 11 bases in between. This CDR3 is built from 16 residues. CDR1 MNHEY and CDR2 SVGAGI come from the germline V gene.